This TCR beta chain was observed in a study of blood T cell repertoires in COVID-19 (dated by TCRdb to between 2020 and 2021). With respect to the entire study: Samples from collaborators originated in the United States, Italy and Spain and spanned both the acute and convalescent phases of COVID-19. The prospective study material was composed of cDNA or gDNA derived from T cells, B-cell-depleted T cells, or PBMCs. Subjects who had been exposed to COVID-19, were actively infected with it, or had recovered from it provided the deeply sampled blood TCRbeta repertoires that made up the dataset. The repertoires were released in a freely available public database meant as a resource for research on the immune response to SARS-CoV-2. Samples came from the ongoing ImmuneRACE study (first 160 participants) plus 1,254 subjects from 6 global collaborators. Sample metadata almost always included a de-identified subject ID, COVID-19 status, age in years and sex. Where available, HLA class I and class II types were taken from metadata supplied by the sample provider and were not determined by assay-based typing.

The CDR1 and CDR2 encoded by the germline V gene (reference sequence) are DFQATT and SNEGSKA. The CDR3 covers 11 residues, taking in both the cysteine and the phenylalanine. CDR3 DNA only is kept here, 33 bases in frame from base 1. Cut back by 6 bases and 4 bases, the V and J ends lie 9 bases apart. Collaborating institutions collected whole blood in K2EDTA tubes following their own protocols. For TCRbeta analysis, collaborators shipped samples in one of three forms: frozen whole blood, isolated PBMCs, or DNA extracted from either of those sample types. Concerning this clone: What antigen it recognizes has not been identified. Base qualities are not recorded, but no much larger clone differs from it by a single base.

The immunoSEQ Assay, a bias-controlled multiplex PCR, was used to amplify TCRbeta CDR3 regions from genomic DNA. As for the authors' bioinformatics: The number of nucleated cells in each sample was estimated from the amplification of reference gene primers within the assay. Sequence reads were collapsed and filtered to measure the absolute abundance of every unique TCRbeta CDR3 rearrangement. For each sample, productive Simpson clonality was calculated by taking the square root of Simpson's diversity index across productive rearrangements. TCRdb took over this immuneACCESS table, retaining in-frame rearrangements with V and J assigned. Such tables are incomplete; in checked studies, under half of the missing clones stem from an unresolved V gene, and the remainder is unexplained. That table is the source of V, J and clone size, and D and trimming were worked out from the DNA. Within this sample are 70,000 to 90,000 clones, with 75% to 85% of them counted one time only. 20% to 25% of the sample lies in the top ten.

Broader findings and caveats from the paper: Clinical and demographic metadata were provided uncurated, with the amount varying by source and participant.

Recombination joined TRBV20-1 with TRBJ2-5; the D gene lacks a confident call. Source material: peripheral blood. The TCR was taken from a human donor in a cohort sampled during active COVID-19. The bases read TGCAGTGCCTTATTGGCAGAGACCCAGTACTTC. Protein translation: CSALLAETQYF.